This T cell receptor (beta chain) was identified in a study of blood T cells in healthy people across ages. Together with a sample-barcoded 5' primer, a J-beta primer mix was included in a second PCR lasting roughly 6 to 12 cycles. TCRdb reanalysed the 5' RACE reads using MiXCR and keeps one entry per CDR3 protein. The sample shows around 500,000 distinct CDR3 sequences, roughly 48% of them seen only once. The V segment lost 2 bases and the J segment 1 base; nucleotides outside the gene matches: 2. The CDR3 has 15 residues. Germline-derived CDR1 and CDR2 are SEHNR and FQNEAQ (reference sequence). The chain couples TRBV7-9 to TRBJ2-3, with 8 nucleotides matching TRBD1. Sequencing input: blood. This receptor was identified in a man aged 80 or over in good health. In DNA, the CDR3 is TGTGCCAGCAGCTTACAGGGGGCCCGCACAGATACGCAGTATTTT. Encoded protein: CASSLQGARTDTQYF. Together with reference TRBV7-9 and TRBJ2-3, the CDR3 gives the full variable domain: DTGVSQNPRHKITKRGQNVTFRCDPISEHNRLYWYRQTLGQGPEFLTYFQNEAQLEKSRLLSDRFSAERPKGSFSTLEIQRTEQGDSAMYLCASSLQGARTDTQYFGPGTRLTVL.